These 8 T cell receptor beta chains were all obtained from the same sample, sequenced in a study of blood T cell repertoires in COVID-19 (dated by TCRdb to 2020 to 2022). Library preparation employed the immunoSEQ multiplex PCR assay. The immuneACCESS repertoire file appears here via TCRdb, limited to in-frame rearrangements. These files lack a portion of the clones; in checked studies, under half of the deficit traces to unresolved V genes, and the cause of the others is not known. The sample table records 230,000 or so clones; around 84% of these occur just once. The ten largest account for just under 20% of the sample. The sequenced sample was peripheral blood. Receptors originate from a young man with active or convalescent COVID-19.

The CDR3 protein is CASSLDRDYGYTF. The CDR3 DNA follows: TGTGCCAGCAGCTTAGACAGGGACTATGGCTACACCTTC. The V gene is TRBV13, the J gene TRBJ1-2; D possibly corresponds to TRBD1 (6 bases). CDR3 length: 13 residues. V shed 1 base and J shed 3 bases, with 6 bases lying between them. Germline lookup yields CDR1 PRHDT and CDR2 FYEKMQ (reference sequence). Full variable domain (remainder filled in from reference TRBV13 and TRBJ1-2): AAGVIQSPRHLIKEKRETATLKCYPIPRHDTVYWYQQGPGQDPQFLISFYEKMQSDKGSIPDRFSAQQFSDYHSELNMSSLELGDSALYFCASSLDRDYGYTFGSGTRLTVV.

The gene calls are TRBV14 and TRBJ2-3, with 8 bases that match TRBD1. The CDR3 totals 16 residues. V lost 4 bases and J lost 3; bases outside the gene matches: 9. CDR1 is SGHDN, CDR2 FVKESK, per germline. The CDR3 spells CASSRGQGRSTDTQYF. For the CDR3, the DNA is TGTGCCAGCAGCCGTGGACAGGGCCGTAGTACAGATACGCAGTATTTT.

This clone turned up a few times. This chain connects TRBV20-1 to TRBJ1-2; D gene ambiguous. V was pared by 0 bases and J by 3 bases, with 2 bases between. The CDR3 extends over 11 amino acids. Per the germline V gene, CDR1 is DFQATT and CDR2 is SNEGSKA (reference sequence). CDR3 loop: CSARDDYGYTF. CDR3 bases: TGCAGTGCTAGAGACGACTATGGCTACACCTTC.

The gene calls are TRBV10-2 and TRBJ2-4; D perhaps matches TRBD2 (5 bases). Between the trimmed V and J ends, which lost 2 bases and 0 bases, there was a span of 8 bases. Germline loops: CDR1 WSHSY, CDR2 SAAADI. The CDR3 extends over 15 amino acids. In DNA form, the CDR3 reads TGCGCCAGCAGTGAGCGGACTCTAGCCAAAAACATTCAGTACTTC. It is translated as CASSERTLAKNIQYF.

The CDR3 sequence is CASSLAKGAPTEAFF. For the CDR3, the DNA is TGCGCCAGCAGCTTGGCCAAGGGGGCGCCCACTGAAGCTTTCTTT. This rearrangement joins TRBV5-1 to TRBJ1-1, with 7 bases identical to TRBD1. Germline V gives CDR1 SGHRS, CDR2 YFSETQ. This CDR3 comprises 15 residues. After removal of 0 bases from V and 4 bases from J, the junction contained 6 bases not matched to a gene. The full variable domain, with the rest looked up from reference TRBV5-1 and TRBJ1-1, is KAGVTQTPRYLIKTRGQQVTLSCSPISGHRSVSWYQQTPGQGLQFLFEYFSETQRNKGNFPGRFSGRQFSNSRSEMNVSTLELGDSALYLCASSLAKGAPTEAFFGQGTRLTVV.

The CDR3, as DNA: TGTGCCAGCAGCTTGCGGGCAGGGGAAGGAGGCGGCTACACCTTC. Translating gives CASSLRAGEGGGYTF. V and J are TRBV5-4 and TRBJ1-2, with D possibly being TRBD1 (6 bases). V lost 1 base to trimming and J lost 8 bases, with 18 bases between them. CDR1 and CDR2 from the germline V gene are SGHNT and YYREEE (reference sequence). This CDR3 is 15 amino acids long.

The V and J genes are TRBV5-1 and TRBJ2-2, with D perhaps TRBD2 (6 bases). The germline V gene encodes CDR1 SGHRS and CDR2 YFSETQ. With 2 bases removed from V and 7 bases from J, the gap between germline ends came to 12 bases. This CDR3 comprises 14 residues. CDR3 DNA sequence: TGCGCCAGCAGCTTCCGGGGGAAGATCGGGGAGCTGTTTTTT. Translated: CASSFRGKIGELFF.

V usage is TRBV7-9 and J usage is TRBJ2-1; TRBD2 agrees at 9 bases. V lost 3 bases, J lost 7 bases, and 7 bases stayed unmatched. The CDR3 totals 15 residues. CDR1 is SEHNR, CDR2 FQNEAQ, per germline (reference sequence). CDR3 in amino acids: CASSFGGGEMNEQFF. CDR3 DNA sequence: TGTGCCAGCAGCTTCGGCGGGGGGGAGATGAATGAGCAGTTCTTC.